This T cell receptor (beta chain) was recovered during a study of shared T cell receptors in the human thymus. Profiling relied on immunoSEQ multiplex PCR, and the TCRdb table lists in-frame clones only, not all of them. The sample shows some 700,000 clones, 85% to 90% of them seen only once. The V end was cut by 2 bases, the J end by 7 bases, with 12 bases between. There are 14 residues in the CDR3. Per germline, CDR1 MNHNS and CDR2 SASEGT. These data were also filed under a second study, of human thymus T cells. In that study: Corrective cardiac operations yielded the resected thymus tissue. Thymic and blood repertoires appeared to show biased V and J gene usage.

This receptor was identified in a boy under two years old with a congenital heart defect. The chain joins TRBV6-1 to TRBJ2-1; perhaps TRBD2 as D (5 bases). The sample was thymocytes. In nucleotides, the CDR3 is TGTGCCAGCAGTGAATCGCCTAGGAGGAATGAGCAGTTCTTC. Translation gives CASSESPRRNEQFF.